Below are 17 T cell receptor beta chains sequenced from a single sample in a study of T-cell memory formation after mild COVID-19. Via MiXCR, TCRdb re-called the 5' RACE reads, giving one row per CDR3 protein. This sample has a few hundred thousand distinct CDR3 sequences, with approximately 25% found just once. Sequenced material: PBMCs or a T cell subset sorted from them (not recorded which). Receptor source: an adult woman who had mild COVID-19 (a few samples of this study predate the infection). Cell type and time point are not known.

The rearrangement links TRBV2 to TRBJ2-7, with 8 nucleotides matching TRBD1. Germline lookup yields CDR1 SNHLY and CDR2 FYNNEI. J lost 6 bases, V lost 7 bases, and 11 bases had no gene match. CDR3 size: 14 residues. CDR3: CASKPQGAPGEQYF. CDR3 sequence (DNA): TGTGCCAGCAAACCCCAGGGGGCGCCGGGCGAGCAGTACTTC.

The chain recombines TRBV5-6 with TRBJ1-1; D uncertain. Germline CDR1 and CDR2: SGHDT and YYEEEE. V lost 4 bases and J 3 bases, leaving 10 bases between the germline ends. The CDR3 length is 13 residues. The CDR3 sequence: CASSGLDYTEAFF. The CDR3 nucleotides are TGTGCCAGCAGCGGCTTGGATTACACTGAAGCTTTCTTT.

The rearrangement joins TRBV24-1 to TRBJ1-2; no reliable D call. This CDR3 spans 12 amino acids. Germline CDR1 and CDR2: KGHDR and SFDVKD. V shed 5 bases and J shed 0 bases, with 3 bases lying between them. The CDR3 DNA sequence: TGTGCCACCAGTGCAGCTAACTATGGCTACACCTTC. Amino acid sequence: CATSAANYGYTF.

The V and J genes are TRBV7-3 and TRBJ1-1, with D perhaps TRBD1 (5 bases). Trimming took 5 bases from V and 7 from J, leaving 14 bases between them. The CDR3 loop spans 13 amino acids. CDR1 and CDR2 from the germline V gene are SGHTA and FQGTGA. Written as DNA, the CDR3 is TGTGCCAGCAGCCAAGTCGGGGCCGGTGAAGCTTTCTTT. Its protein is CASSQVGAGEAFF.

This clonotype was counted ten times or more. The chain uses TRBV6-5 and TRBJ2-4; D may be TRBD1 (6 bases). Germline CDR1 and CDR2: MNHEY and SVGAGI. This CDR3 contains 20 residues. Trimming left V 0 bases short and J 2 bases short, with 23 bases between. CDR3 region: CASSYSSYGTPGGTKNIQYF. The CDR3 region has the DNA TGTGCCAGCAGTTACTCGAGTTACGGGACACCCGGAGGAACCAAAAACATTCAGTACTTC.

This sequence joins TRBV12-3 or TRBV12-4 and TRBJ1-2, with D unresolved. This CDR3 region has 15 residues. V lost 3 bases and J lost 7, with 18 bases in between. The CDR3 is CASSLDGRQSSGYTF. CDR3 DNA sequence: TGTGCCAGCAGTTTGGATGGAAGACAAAGCTCTGGCTACACCTTC.

This CDR3 reads CASSDTIEETQYF. The CDR3 DNA is TGTGCCAGCAGTGACACTATCGAAGAGACCCAGTACTTC. The chain joins TRBV6-5 to TRBJ2-5, with D unclear. CDR1 and CDR2 (germline): MNHEY, SVGAGI. The CDR3 runs to 13 residues. Trimming took off 5 bases at V and 3 bases at J, with 10 bases between the two ends.

The CDR3 here is CSASATRGPDTQYF. The DNA of the CDR3 is TGCAGTGCTAGTGCTACAAGGGGCCCAGATACGCAGTATTTT. The genes are TRBV20-1 and TRBJ2-3; TRBD1 might be the D (5 bases). The CDR3 contains 14 residues. Germline CDR1 reads DFQATT; CDR2 reads SNEGSKA (reference sequence). V lost 3 bases to trimming and J lost 4 bases, with 14 bases between them.

There are a few counts of this clonotype. The chain employs TRBV12-3 or TRBV12-4 and TRBJ2-2; D gene uncertain. The CDR3 extends over 13 amino acids. The V end lost 4 bases, the J end lost 7 bases, and 10 bases lay between the germline ends. CDR3 protein: CASSSSFVGELFF. The CDR3 nucleotides are TGTGCCAGCAGTTCCTCGTTTGTCGGGGAGCTGTTTTTT.

The J gene is TRBJ2-3, the V gene TRBV12-3 or TRBV12-4, with TRBD2 matching 13 bases. With V trimmed by 5 bases and J by 6 bases, 8 bases remained unmatched. The CDR3 loop spans 16 amino acids. CDR3 protein: CASSGGLAGPSDTQYF. DNA of the CDR3: TGTGCCAGCAGTGGGGGACTAGCGGGGCCCTCGGATACGCAGTATTTT.

The chain recombines TRBV4-3 with TRBJ1-2, with D hard to call. V lost 0 bases, J lost 8 bases, and 10 bases lay in between. The germline gives CDR1 LGHNA, CDR2 YSLEER. The CDR3 spans 13 residues. The CDR3 DNA reads as TGCGCCAGCAGCCAAGACCCAAGAAGCGGCTACACCTTC. Its translation is CASSQDPRSGYTF.

The table lists this clonotype with many counts. J is TRBJ2-1 and V is TRBV20-1, with 8 positions matching TRBD2. The V and J ends lost 6 bases and 6 bases, in that order; junction bases with no gene match: 16. CDR1 and CDR2 (germline): DFQATT, SNEGSKA (reference sequence). There are 16 residues in the CDR3. CDR3 amino acids: CSARDAGGGSFNEQFF. Here the CDR3 DNA reads TGCAGTGCCCGCGATGCGGGGGGCGGTTCTTTCAATGAGCAGTTCTTC.

The chain couples TRBV2 to TRBJ2-7; the match to TRBD2 covers 7 bases. Per germline, CDR1 SNHLY and CDR2 FYNNEI. There are 15 residues in the CDR3. The V and J ends lost 2 bases and 1 base, in that order; junction bases with no gene match: 5. CDR3 region: CASSETSGVSYEQYF. The DNA of the CDR3 is TGTGCCAGCAGTGAAACCAGCGGGGTATCCTACGAGCAGTACTTC.

This clonotype was found a few times. The rearrangement uses TRBV30 and TRBJ2-3; D gene ambiguous. Looked up from germline, CDR1 is GTSNPN and CDR2 is SVGIG (reference sequence). There are 14 residues in the CDR3. V gave up 0 bases and J gave up 5 bases, with 12 bases separating them. The CDR3 here is CAWSVSRRGDTQYF. The DNA of the CDR3 is TGTGCCTGGAGTGTATCCAGGCGAGGAGATACGCAGTATTTT.

The sample holds a few counts of this clonotype. The rearrangement joins TRBV12-3 or TRBV12-4 to TRBJ2-3, with 7 nucleotides matching TRBD1. The V gene end was trimmed by 0 bases and the J gene end by 9 bases; junction bases not matched to a gene: 6. The CDR3 sequence is 14 residues long. The CDR3 DNA follows: TGTGCCAGCAGTTTAGCGCCGGGGACAGCCACGCAGTATTTT. Its translation: CASSLAPGTATQYF.

This chain uses TRBV6-5 with TRBJ2-5; 9 bases align to TRBD2. V lost 0 bases and J lost 4; bases outside the gene matches: 9. The CDR3 is 17 residues long. Germline V gene data show CDR1 as MNHEY and CDR2 as SVGAGI. The CDR3 DNA is TGTGCCAGCAGTTACTCGCGCGGGAGGGCCGGGGTAGAGACCCAGTACTTC. Amino acids: CASSYSRGRAGVETQYF.

This clonotype has a handful of counts. The V call is TRBV2, the J call TRBJ2-5, with a possible D match to TRBD2 (6 bases). From germline, CDR1 is SNHLY and CDR2 FYNNEI. The CDR3 extends over 15 amino acids. V was pared by 2 bases and J by 2 bases, with 12 bases between. The CDR3 nucleotides read TGTGCCAGCAGTGAATATGGTAGCGGACAAGAGACCCAGTACTTC. Residues: CASSEYGSGQETQYF.